The 5 T cell receptor beta chains reported below all come from one sample, sequenced in a study of post-analysis software for immune sequencing data (dated by TCRdb to between 2015 and 2017). The research as a whole found: Significantly higher frequencies in patients than in controls were found for several TRBV segments, including TRBV5-6, TRBV5-1 and TRBV20-1.

Antigens of these TCRs are unknown. The library was generated by PCR. The sample was run on an Illumina HiSeq 2500. To reduce PCR and sequencing biases, unique molecular identifiers were built into the TCR beta cDNA libraries. The public sequencing data were trimmed at Q25 with fastp and processed into clonotypes with MiXCR by TCRdb, which kept only in-frame beta chains. Rows with one shared CDR3 protein collapse into an entry with the most common genes and DNA. The sample contains roughly 540,000 distinct CDR3 sequences, roughly 34% of them found a single time. 4.5% to 7.5% of the sample rests with the top ten. What was sequenced was blood. The receptors stem from a girl aged 2 to 17 with multiple sclerosis.

The chain uses TRBV9 and TRBJ2-3, with D tentatively TRBD1 (5 bases). The CDR3 runs 14 residues. V gave up 3 bases and J gave up 1 base, with 9 bases separating them. Germline values: CDR1 SGDLS, CDR2 YYNGEE. DNA of the CDR3: TGTGCCAGCAGCGACAGGAGTCGCACAGATACGCAGTATTTT. It translates to CASSDRSRTDTQYF.

This clonotype has only a few counts. This rearrangement joins TRBV6-5 to TRBJ2-7; 11 bases line up with TRBD2. Trimming cost V 5 bases and J 2 bases; bases outside gene matches: 5. The CDR3 consists of 15 residues. Germline V gene data show CDR1 as MNHEY and CDR2 as SVGAGI. CDR3 nucleotide sequence: TGTGCCAGCAGTCGGACTAGCGGGTCTGCCTACGAGCAGTACTTC. Translation gives CASSRTSGSAYEQYF.

The chain combines TRBV20-1 with TRBJ1-5; 8 bases line up with TRBD1. V shed 1 base and J 8 bases; nucleotides not matched to a gene: 19. Germline V CDR1 and CDR2: DFQATT, SNEGSKA (reference sequence). The length of the CDR3 is 18 residues. DNA for the CDR3: TGCAGTGCTAGAGTATACTGGACAGGGACTCAAGGCGCTGAGCCCCAGCATTTT. Translating it yields CSARVYWTGTQGAEPQHF.

This chain joins TRBV9 and TRBJ2-1; TRBD2 aligns across 9 bases. The CDR3 is made up of 18 amino acids. The V and J ends lost 0 bases and 2 bases, in that order; junction bases with no gene match: 9. CDR1 is SGDLS and CDR2 is YYNGEE in the germline V gene. CDR3 region: CASSVEGGGGRAYNEQFF. CDR3 coding DNA: TGTGCCAGCAGCGTAGAGGGCGGGGGGGGACGAGCCTACAATGAGCAGTTCTTC.

The chain employs TRBV20-1 and TRBJ2-1, with TRBD2 as a possible D gene (6 bases). The CDR3 runs 19 residues. Trimming removed 5 bases at V and 0 bases at J, with 26 bases between. Germline CDR1 and CDR2: DFQATT and SNEGSKA (reference sequence). Here the CDR3 DNA reads TGCAGTGCTGGAGGGGCGGGCGGGGACCTTTCTAGCTCCTACAATGAGCAGTTCTTC. It codes for CSAGGAGGDLSSSYNEQFF.